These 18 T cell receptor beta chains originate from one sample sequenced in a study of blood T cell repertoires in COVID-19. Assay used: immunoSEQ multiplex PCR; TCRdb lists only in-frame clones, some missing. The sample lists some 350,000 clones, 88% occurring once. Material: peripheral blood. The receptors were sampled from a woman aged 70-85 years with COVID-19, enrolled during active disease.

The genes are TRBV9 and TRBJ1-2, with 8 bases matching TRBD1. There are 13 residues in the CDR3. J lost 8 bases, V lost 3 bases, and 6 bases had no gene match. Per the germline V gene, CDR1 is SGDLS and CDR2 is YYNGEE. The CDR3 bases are TGTGCCAGCAGCGAACAGGGGGGACGAGGCTACACCTTC. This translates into CASSEQGGRGYTF.

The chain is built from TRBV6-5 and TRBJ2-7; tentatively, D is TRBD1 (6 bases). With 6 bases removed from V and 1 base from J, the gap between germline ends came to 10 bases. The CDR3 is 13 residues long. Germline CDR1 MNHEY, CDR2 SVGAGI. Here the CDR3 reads CASSRDKSYEQYF. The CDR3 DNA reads TGTGCCAGCAGCCGGGACAAGTCCTACGAGCAGTACTTC.

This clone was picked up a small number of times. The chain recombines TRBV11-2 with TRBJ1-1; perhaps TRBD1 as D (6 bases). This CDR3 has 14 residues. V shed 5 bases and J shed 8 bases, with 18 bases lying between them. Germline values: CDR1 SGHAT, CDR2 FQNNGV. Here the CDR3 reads CASSTRGSGREAFF. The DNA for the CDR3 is TGTGCCAGCAGCACCAGGGGAAGTGGTAGAGAAGCTTTCTTT.

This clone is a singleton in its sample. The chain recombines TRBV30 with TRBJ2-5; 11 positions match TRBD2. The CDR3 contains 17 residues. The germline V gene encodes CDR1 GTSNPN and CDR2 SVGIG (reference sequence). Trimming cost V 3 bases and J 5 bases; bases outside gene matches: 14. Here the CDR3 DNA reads TGTGCCTGGAGCGGAGAAGATAGCGGGGGGGCCGAGGAGACCCAGTACTTC. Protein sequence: CAWSGEDSGGAEETQYF.

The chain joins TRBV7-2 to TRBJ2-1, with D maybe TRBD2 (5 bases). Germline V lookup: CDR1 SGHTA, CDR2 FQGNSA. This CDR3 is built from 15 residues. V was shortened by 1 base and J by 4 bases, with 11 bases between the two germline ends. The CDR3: CASSLDPGMYNEQFF. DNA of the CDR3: TGTGCCAGCAGCTTAGACCCGGGGATGTACAATGAGCAGTTCTTC. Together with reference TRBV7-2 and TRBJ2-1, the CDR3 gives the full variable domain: GAGVSQSPSNKVTEKGKDVELRCDPISGHTALYWYRQSLGQGLEFLIYFQGNSAPDKSGLPSDRFSAERTGGSVSTLTIQRTQQEDSAVYLCASSLDPGMYNEQFFGPGTRLTVL.

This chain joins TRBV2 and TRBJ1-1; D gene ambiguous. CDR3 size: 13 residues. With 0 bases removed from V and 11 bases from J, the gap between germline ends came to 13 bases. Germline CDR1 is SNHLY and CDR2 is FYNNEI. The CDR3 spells CASSEAGRVLAFF. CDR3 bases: TGTGCCAGCAGTGAAGCTGGGCGGGTGTTGGCTTTCTTT.

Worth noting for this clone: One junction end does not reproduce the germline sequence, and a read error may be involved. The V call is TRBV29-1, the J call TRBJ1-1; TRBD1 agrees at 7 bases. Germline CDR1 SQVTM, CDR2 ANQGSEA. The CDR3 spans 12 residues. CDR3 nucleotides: TGCAGCGTGGAAGACAGGGTCGGAGAAGCTTTCTTT. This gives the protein CSVEDRVGEAFF.

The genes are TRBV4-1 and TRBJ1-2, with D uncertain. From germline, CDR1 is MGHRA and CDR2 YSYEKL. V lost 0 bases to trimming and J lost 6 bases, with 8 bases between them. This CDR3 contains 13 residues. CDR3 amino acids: CASSQDYTNGYTF. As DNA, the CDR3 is TGCGCCAGCAGCCAAGATTACACGAATGGCTACACCTTC.

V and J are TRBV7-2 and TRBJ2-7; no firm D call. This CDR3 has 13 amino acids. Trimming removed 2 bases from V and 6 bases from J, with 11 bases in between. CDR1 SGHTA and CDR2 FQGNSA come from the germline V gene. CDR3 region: CASSLYDRGEQYF. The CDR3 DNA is TGTGCCAGCAGCTTATATGACCGAGGCGAGCAGTACTTC.

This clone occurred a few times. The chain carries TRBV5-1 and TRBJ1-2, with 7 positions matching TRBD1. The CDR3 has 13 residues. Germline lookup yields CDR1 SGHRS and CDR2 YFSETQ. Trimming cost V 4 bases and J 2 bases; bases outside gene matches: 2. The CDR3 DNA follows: TGCGCCAGCAGCGAGGGACAGAACTATGGCTACACCTTC. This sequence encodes CASSEGQNYGYTF.

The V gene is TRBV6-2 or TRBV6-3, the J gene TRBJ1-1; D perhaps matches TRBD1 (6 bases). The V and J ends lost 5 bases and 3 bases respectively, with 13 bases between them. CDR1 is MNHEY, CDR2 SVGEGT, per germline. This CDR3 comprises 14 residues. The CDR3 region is CASSPLQGHTEAFF. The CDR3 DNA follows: TGTGCCAGCAGTCCCCTACAGGGCCACACTGAAGCTTTCTTT.

The CDR3 sequence is CASSLVGGQHIYEQYF. As DNA, the CDR3 is TGTGCCAGCAGTTTAGTCGGGGGGCAACACATTTACGAGCAGTACTTC. The chain uses TRBV27 and TRBJ2-7, with D possibly being TRBD2 (7 bases). The CDR3 is 16 amino acids. Germline-derived CDR1 and CDR2 are MNHEY and SMNVEV (reference sequence). V was clipped by 2 bases and J by 4 bases, with 18 bases between them.

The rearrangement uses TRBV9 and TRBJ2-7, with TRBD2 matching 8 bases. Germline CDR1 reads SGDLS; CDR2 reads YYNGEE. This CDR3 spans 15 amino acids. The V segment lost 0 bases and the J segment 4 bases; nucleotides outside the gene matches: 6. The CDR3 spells CASSVGGTGGYEQYF. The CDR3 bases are TGTGCCAGCAGCGTAGGAGGGACGGGAGGGTACGAGCAGTACTTC.

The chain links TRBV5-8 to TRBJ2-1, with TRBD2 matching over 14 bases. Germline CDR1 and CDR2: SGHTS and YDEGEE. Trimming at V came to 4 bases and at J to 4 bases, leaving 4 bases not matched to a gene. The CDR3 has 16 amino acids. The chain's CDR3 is CASSTRTSGRYNEQFF. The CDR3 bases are TGTGCCAGCAGCACCCGGACTAGCGGGAGGTACAATGAGCAGTTCTTC.

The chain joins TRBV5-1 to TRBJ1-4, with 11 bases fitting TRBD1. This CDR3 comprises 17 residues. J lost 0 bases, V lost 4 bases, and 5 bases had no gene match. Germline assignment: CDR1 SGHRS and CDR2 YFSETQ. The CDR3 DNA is TGCGCCAGCAGCCCGGACAGGGGGCTTGCAACTAATGAAAAACTGTTTTTT. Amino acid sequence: CASSPDRGLATNEKLFF. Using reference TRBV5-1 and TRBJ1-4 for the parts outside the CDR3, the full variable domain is KAGVTQTPRYLIKTRGQQVTLSCSPISGHRSVSWYQQTPGQGLQFLFEYFSETQRNKGNFPGRFSGRQFSNSRSEMNVSTLELGDSALYLCASSPDRGLATNEKLFFGSGTQLSVL.

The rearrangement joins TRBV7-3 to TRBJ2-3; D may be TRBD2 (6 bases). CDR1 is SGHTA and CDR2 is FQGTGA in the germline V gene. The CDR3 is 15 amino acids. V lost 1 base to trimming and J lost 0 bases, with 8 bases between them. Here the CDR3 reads CASSLSGTSTDTQYF. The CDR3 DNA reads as TGTGCCAGCAGCTTAAGCGGGACTAGCACAGATACGCAGTATTTT. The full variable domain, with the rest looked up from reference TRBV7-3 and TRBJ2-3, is GAGVSQTPSNKVTEKGKYVELRCDPISGHTALYWYRQSLGQGPEFLIYFQGTGAADDSGLPNDRFFAVRPEGSVSTLKIQRTERGDSAVYLCASSLSGTSTDTQYFGPGTRLTVL.

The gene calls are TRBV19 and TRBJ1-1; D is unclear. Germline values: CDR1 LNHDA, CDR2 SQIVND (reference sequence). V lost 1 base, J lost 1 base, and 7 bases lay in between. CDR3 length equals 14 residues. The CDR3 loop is CASSIADTNTEAFF. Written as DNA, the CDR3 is TGTGCCAGTAGTATAGCCGACACGAACACTGAAGCTTTCTTT.

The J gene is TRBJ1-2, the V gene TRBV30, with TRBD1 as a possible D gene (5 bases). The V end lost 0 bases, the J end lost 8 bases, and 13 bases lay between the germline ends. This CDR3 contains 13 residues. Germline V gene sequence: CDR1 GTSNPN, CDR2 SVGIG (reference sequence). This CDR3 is CAWSVAQGRGYTF. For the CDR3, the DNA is TGTGCCTGGAGTGTAGCCCAGGGTAGAGGCTACACCTTC. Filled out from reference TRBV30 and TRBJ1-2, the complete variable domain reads SQTIHQWPATLVQPVGSPLSLECTVEGTSNPNLYWYRQAAGRGLQLLFYSVGIGQISSEVPQNLSASRPQDRQFILSSKKLLLSDSGFYLCAWSVAQGRGYTFGSGTRLTVV.